A single sample gave rise to the 4 T cell receptor beta chains below, sequenced in a study of breast tumors, draining lymph nodes, adjacent tissues. TCRdb re-called the multiplex PCR reads with MiXCR, one entry per CDR3 protein. Here the sample spans about 21,000 distinct CDR3 sequences, approximately 53% being singletons. The sequencing sample was made of breast tumor tissue. Receptors were obtained from a female donor with breast cancer. Some clones in this sample may be carry-over from other donors' samples.

About this clonotype itself: One junction end disagrees with the germline gene, perhaps due to a read error. The rearrangement joins TRBV28 to TRBJ2-5, with D perhaps matching TRBD2 (6 bases). This CDR3 is 13 amino acids long. Germline V CDR1 and CDR2: MDHEN, SYDVKM. The CDR3 DNA follows: TGTGCCAGCAGTTCCATGGGGGGAGAGACCCAGTGCTTC. This encodes CASSSMGGETQCF. The whole variable domain, filled in from reference TRBV28 and TRBJ2-5, reads DVKVTQSSRYLVKRTGEKVFLECVQDMDHENMFWYRQDPGLGLRLIYFSYDVKMKEKGDIPEGYSVSREKKERFSLILESASTNQTSMYLCASSSMGGETQCFGPGTRLLVL.

By share, this clonotype counts as medium-sized. This chain links TRBV29-1 with TRBJ1-4, with D unresolved. This CDR3 region has 12 residues. Germline V gene sequence: CDR1 SQVTM, CDR2 ANQGSEA. V dropped 4 bases and J dropped 0 bases, with 3 bases sitting between them. CDR3 sequence (DNA): TGCAGCGTTGTGTCAACTAATGAAAAACTGTTTTTT. Its protein product is CSVVSTNEKLFF.

The chain has TRBV29-1 and TRBJ1-2, with D unresolved. This CDR3 has 13 residues. Germline CDR1 and CDR2: SQVTM and ANQGSEA. Trimming cost V 0 bases and J 7 bases, with 12 bases left between them. CDR3 region: CSVEDRGFGGYTF. CDR3 nucleotides: TGCAGCGTTGAAGATCGAGGATTCGGTGGCTACACCTTC. Together with reference TRBV29-1 and TRBJ1-2, the CDR3 gives the full variable domain: SAVISQKPSRDICQRGTSLTIQCQVDSQVTMMFWYRQQPGQSLTLIATANQGSEATYESGFVIDKFPISRPNLTFSTLTVSNMSPEDSSIYLCSVEDRGFGGYTFGSGTRLTVV.

This rearrangement joins TRBV5-6 to TRBJ2-7, with 13 bases fitting TRBD2. Unmatched junction bases numbered 6, after V lost 5 bases and J lost 4 bases. This CDR3 is 15 amino acids long. Germline V gives CDR1 SGHDT, CDR2 YYEEEE. For the CDR3, the DNA is TGTGCCAGCAGTCCCGGGACTAGCGGGATATACGAGCAGTACTTC. It yields the protein CASSPGTSGIYEQYF.